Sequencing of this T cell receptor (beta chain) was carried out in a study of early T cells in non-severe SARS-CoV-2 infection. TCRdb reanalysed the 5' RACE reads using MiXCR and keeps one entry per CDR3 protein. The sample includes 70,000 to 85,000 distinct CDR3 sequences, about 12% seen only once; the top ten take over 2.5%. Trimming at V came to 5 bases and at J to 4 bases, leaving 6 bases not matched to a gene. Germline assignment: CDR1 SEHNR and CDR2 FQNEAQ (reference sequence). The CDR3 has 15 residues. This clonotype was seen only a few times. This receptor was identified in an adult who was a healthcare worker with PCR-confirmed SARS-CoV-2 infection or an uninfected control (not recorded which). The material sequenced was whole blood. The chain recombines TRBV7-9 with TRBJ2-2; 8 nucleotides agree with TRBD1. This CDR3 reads CASSGGQGSTGELFF. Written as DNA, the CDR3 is TGTGCCAGCAGCGGTGGACAGGGATCCACCGGGGAGCTGTTTTTT.